What follows is one T cell receptor beta chain and its context. Its matching antigen is unknown. The CDR3 runs 14 residues. CDR1 is SGHRS and CDR2 is YFSETQ in the germline V gene. The V segment lost 4 bases and the J segment 2 bases; nucleotides outside the gene matches: 2. At cycle 4 day 1, cycle 7 day 1, and baseline, blood was sampled. This sample was taken from a study of OX40 agonist ivuxolimab in advanced cancers. Study results and caveats: Clonal expansion by week 6 occurred in CD4+ and CD8+ blood T cells (at 0.1 to 3.0 mg/kg).

The table came from immunoSEQ multiplex PCR; TCRdb's copy has only in-frame clones and leaves some out. Of 13,000 to 15,000 clones listed, approximately 95% are singletons. Here the sequenced sample was CD4+ or CD8+ T cells sorted from blood, taken in a trial of the OX40 agonist ivuxolimab. This sequence originates from an adult with an advanced solid tumor such as melanoma, head and neck, liver or kidney cancer. The chain has TRBV5-1 and TRBJ2-2; 7 bases map to TRBD2. The CDR3 region is CASSVGLNTGELFF. The CDR3 DNA is TGCGCCAGCAGCGTGGGACTAAACACCGGGGAGCTGTTTTTT.